What follows is one T cell receptor (beta chain) and its context. This entry belongs to a study of blood T cell repertoires in COVID-19. In the original analysis: Reference gene primers were amplified, and this amplification served to estimate nucleated cell counts. Clones were sequenced by immunoSEQ multiplex PCR, and TCRdb holds only the in-frame ones, with some missing. Clone size and the V and J calls come from that table; the DNA yielded D and trimming. This sample has about 160,000 clones, with roughly 80% found just once. The source material was peripheral blood. The receptor's source is a man in his 60s with acute or convalescent COVID-19.

The CDR3 DNA reads as TGCGCCAGCAGCTTGGCATCACCAGGCGATGGCTACACCTTC. Protein: CASSLASPGDGYTF. The chain is built from TRBV5-1 and TRBJ1-2; no definite D call. In germline, CDR1 is SGHRS, CDR2 YFSETQ. The CDR3 totals 14 residues. Trimming stripped 0 bases from V and 6 bases from J, with 12 bases between.